A selection of T cell receptor beta chains follows, all from one sample in a study of T cell changes during pregnancy in multiple sclerosis. Here immunoSEQ multiplex PCR was the method, and the copy in TCRdb shows in-frame clones only, minus some. The sample has around 52,000 clones, 92% seen once. Source: CD4+ T cells from peripheral blood mononuclear cells, taken in the second trimester of pregnancy. Every receptor here comes from a female donor with multiple sclerosis, enrolled in a pregnancy study. Each CDR3 is given without its conserved first and last residue. Fields, in order: clone size, V gene, J gene, D gene, CDR3 protein. D genes are given only for firm matches. Clone sizes are given selectively: once, few, many, or a class where the clone is expanded.

clone_size: few
v_call: TRBV30
j_call: TRBJ1-2
d_call: TRBD1
cdr3_aa: AWSGQGLGGYT

clone_size: -
v_call: TRBV4-2
j_call: TRBJ1-1
d_call: -
cdr3_aa: ASSRDRDTLTGTEAF

clone_size: -
v_call: TRBV2
j_call: TRBJ1-2
d_call: -
cdr3_aa: ASSQGNYGYT

clone_size: -
v_call: TRBV28
j_call: TRBJ2-7
d_call: TRBD2
cdr3_aa: ASSLGAGVAYEQY

clone_size: -
v_call: TRBV5-1
j_call: TRBJ2-7
d_call: TRBD2
cdr3_aa: ASSSGGGPLSYEQY

clone_size: -
v_call: TRBV5-1
j_call: TRBJ2-1
d_call: TRBD1
cdr3_aa: ASSLADRGGDEQF

clone_size: -
v_call: TRBV2
j_call: TRBJ1-5
d_call: TRBD1
cdr3_aa: ASSGRGGAGQPQH

clone_size: -
v_call: TRBV2
j_call: TRBJ1-2
d_call: -
cdr3_aa: ASSTMNTYGYT

clone_size: -
v_call: TRBV7-9
j_call: TRBJ2-1
d_call: TRBD2
cdr3_aa: ASSLATAGGSYNEQF

clone_size: -
v_call: TRBV19
j_call: TRBJ2-2
d_call: -
cdr3_aa: ASSWRGPGELF